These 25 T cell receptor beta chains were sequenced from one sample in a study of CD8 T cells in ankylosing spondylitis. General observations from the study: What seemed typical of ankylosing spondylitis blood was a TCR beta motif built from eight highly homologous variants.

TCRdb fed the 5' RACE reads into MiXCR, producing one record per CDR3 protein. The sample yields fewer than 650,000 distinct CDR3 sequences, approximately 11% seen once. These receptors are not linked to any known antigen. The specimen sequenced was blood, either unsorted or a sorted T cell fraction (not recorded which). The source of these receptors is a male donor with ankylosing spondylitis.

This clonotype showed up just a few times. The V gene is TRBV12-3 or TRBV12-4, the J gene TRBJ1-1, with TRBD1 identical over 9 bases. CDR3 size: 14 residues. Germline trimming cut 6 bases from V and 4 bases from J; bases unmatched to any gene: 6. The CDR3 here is CASREQGAITEAFF. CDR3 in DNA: TGTGCCAGCAGAGAACAGGGGGCTATCACTGAAGCTTTCTTT.

The CDR3 here is CASSSNPRYGNEQFF. DNA for the CDR3: TGTGCCAGCAGTTCTAACCCTCGGTATGGCAATGAGCAGTTCTTC. The chain couples TRBV6-5 to TRBJ2-1; D is undetermined. With 4 bases removed from V and 6 bases from J, the gap between germline ends came to 16 bases. CDR1 is MNHEY and CDR2 is SVGAGI in the germline V gene. This CDR3 is built from 15 residues.

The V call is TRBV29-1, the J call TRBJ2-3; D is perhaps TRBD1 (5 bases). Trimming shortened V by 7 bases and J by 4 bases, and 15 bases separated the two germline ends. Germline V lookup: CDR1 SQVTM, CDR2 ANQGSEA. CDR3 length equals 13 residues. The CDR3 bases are TGCAGCGAAGGGTCTTGGGGCTCAGATACGCAGTATTTT. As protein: CSEGSWGSDTQYF.

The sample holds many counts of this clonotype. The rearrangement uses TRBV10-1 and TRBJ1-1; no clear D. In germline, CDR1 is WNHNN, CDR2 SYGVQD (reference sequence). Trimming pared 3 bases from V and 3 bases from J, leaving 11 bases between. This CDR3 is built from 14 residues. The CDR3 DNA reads TGCGCCAGCAGTGAACGTCAGGAGTACACTGAAGCTTTCTTT. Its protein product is CASSERQEYTEAFF.

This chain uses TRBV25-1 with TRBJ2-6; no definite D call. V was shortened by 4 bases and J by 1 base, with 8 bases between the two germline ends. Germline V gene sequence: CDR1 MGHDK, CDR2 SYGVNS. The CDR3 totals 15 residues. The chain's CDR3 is CASSVGESGANVLTF. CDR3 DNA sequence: TGTGCCAGCAGTGTAGGAGAATCTGGGGCCAACGTCCTGACTTTC.

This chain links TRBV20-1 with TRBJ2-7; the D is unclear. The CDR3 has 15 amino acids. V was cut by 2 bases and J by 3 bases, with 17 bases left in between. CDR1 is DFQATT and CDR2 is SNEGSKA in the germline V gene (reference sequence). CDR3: CSARNGYTASYEQYF. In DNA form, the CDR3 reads TGCAGTGCTAGAAATGGCTACACAGCAAGCTACGAGCAGTACTTC.

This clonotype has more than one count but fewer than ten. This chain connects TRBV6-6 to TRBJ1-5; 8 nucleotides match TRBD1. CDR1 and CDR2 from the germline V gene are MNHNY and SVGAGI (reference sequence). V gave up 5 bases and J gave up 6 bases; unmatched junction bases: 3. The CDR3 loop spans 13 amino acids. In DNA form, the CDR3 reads TGTGCCAGCAGTCAGGGGGCGGCTCAGCCCCAGCATTTT. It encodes CASSQGAAQPQHF.

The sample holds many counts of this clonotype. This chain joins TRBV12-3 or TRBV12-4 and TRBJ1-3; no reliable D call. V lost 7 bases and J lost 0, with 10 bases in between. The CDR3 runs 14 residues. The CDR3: CASTPLLSGNTIYF. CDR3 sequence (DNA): TGTGCCAGCACCCCTCTGCTCTCTGGAAACACCATATATTTT.

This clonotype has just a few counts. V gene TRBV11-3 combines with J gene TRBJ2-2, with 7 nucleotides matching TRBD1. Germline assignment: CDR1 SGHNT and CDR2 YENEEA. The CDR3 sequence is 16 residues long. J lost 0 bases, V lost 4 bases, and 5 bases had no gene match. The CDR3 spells CASSSGQRTNTGELFF. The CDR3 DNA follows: TGTGCCAGCAGCTCGGGACAGAGGACGAACACCGGGGAGCTGTTTTTT.

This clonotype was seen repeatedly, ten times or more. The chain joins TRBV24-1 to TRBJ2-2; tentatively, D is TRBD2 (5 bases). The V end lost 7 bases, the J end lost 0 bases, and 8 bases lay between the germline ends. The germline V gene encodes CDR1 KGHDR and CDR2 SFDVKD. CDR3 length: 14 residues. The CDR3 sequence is CATRGGANTGELFF. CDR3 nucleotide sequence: TGTGCCACCAGAGGAGGAGCGAACACCGGGGAGCTGTTTTTT.

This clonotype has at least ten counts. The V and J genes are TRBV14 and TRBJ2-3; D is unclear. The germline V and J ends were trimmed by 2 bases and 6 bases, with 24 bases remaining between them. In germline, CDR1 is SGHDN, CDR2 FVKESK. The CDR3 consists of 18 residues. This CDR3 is CASSQKISSYTTADTQYF. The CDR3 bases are TGTGCCAGCAGCCAAAAGATATCTAGTTACACCACAGCGGATACGCAGTATTTT.

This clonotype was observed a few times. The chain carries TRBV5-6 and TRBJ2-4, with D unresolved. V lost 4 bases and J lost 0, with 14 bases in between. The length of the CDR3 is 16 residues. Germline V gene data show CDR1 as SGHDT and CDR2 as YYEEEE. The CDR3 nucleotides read TGTGCCAGCAGCCGAAGTTTGATTCGAGCCAAAAACATTCAGTACTTC. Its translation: CASSRSLIRAKNIQYF. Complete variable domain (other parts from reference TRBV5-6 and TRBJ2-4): DAGVTQSPTHLIKTRGQQVTLRCSPKSGHDTVSWYQQALGQGPQFIFQYYEEEERQRGNFPDRFSGHQFPNYSSELNVNALLLGDSALYLCASSRSLIRAKNIQYFGAGTRLSVL.

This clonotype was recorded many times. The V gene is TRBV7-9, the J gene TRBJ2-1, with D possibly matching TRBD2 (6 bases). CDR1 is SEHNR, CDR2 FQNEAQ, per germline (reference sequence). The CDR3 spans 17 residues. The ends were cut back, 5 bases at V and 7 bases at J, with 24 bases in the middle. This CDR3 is CASSSAKGAGSGNEQFF. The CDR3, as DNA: TGTGCCAGCAGCAGCGCTAAAGGAGCCGGGAGTGGTAATGAGCAGTTCTTC.

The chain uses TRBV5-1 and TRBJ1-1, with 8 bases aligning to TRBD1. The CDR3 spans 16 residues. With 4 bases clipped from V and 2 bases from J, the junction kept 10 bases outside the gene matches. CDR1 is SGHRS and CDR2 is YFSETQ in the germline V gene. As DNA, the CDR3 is TGCGCCAGCAGCCTGCTGCGGGGACAGGAAAACACTGAAGCTTTCTTT. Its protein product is CASSLLRGQENTEAFF.

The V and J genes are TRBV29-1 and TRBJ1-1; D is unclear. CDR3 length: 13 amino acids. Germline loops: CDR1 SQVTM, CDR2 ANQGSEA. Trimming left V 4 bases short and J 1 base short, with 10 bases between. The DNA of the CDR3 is TGCAGCGTTGCGAAGGGTTCGAACACTGAAGCTTTCTTT. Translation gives CSVAKGSNTEAFF.

CDR3 in amino acids: CASTLLQREAWGGANVLTF. The CDR3 DNA reads as TGTGCCAGCACCCTTCTGCAGCGGGAGGCCTGGGGGGGGGCCAACGTCCTGACTTTC. The chain employs TRBV11-2 and TRBJ2-6; 9 positions agree with TRBD2. Germline V gene lookup returns CDR1 SGHAT and CDR2 FQNNGV. CDR3 length: 19 amino acids. The ends lost 7 bases at V and 4 bases at J; junction bases unmatched: 17.

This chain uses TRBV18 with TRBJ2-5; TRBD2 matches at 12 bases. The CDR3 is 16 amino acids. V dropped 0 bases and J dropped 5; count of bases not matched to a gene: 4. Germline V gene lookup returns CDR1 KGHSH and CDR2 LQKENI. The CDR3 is CASSPPTSGRLETQYF. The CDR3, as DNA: TGTGCCAGCTCACCACCTACTAGCGGGAGGTTGGAGACCCAGTACTTC.

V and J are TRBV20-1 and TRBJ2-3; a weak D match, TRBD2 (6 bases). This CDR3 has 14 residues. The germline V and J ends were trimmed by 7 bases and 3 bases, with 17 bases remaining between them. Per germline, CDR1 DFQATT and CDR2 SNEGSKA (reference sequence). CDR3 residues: CSVSTGGLTDTQYF. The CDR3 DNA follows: TGCAGTGTCAGTACTGGGGGACTTACAGATACGCAGTATTTT.

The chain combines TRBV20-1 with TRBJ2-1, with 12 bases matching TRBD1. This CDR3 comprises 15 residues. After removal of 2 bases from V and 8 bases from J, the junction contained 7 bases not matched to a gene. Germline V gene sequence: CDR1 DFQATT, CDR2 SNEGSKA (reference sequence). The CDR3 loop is CSARPPRDRGHEQFF. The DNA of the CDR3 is TGCAGTGCTAGACCCCCTCGGGACAGGGGGCATGAGCAGTTCTTC.

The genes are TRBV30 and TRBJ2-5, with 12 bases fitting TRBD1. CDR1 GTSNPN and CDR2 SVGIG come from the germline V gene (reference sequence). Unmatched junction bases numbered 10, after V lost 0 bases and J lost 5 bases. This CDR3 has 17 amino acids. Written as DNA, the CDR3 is TGTGCCTGGAGTGTAACCTGGGGACAGGGGGCAAGGGAGACCCAGTACTTC. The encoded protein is CAWSVTWGQGARETQYF.

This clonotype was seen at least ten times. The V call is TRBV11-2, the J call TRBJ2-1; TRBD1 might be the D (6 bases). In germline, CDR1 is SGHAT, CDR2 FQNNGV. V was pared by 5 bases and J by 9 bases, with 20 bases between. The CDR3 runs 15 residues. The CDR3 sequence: CASSLQGGAGSEQFF. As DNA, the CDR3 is TGTGCCAGCAGCCTTCAAGGGGGAGCAGGAAGTGAGCAGTTCTTC.

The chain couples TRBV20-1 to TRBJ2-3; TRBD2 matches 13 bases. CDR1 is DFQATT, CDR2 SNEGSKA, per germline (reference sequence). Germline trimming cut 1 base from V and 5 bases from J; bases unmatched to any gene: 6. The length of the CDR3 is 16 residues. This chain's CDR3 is CSARGGLAGRKDTQYF. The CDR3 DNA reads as TGCAGTGCTAGAGGGGGACTAGCGGGACGGAAAGATACGCAGTATTTT.

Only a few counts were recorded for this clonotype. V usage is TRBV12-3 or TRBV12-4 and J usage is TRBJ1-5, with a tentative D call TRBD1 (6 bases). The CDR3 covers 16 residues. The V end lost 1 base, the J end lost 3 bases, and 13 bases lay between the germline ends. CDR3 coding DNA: TGTGCCAGCAGTTTAGAGGGGGTAGCCCTCAATCAGCCCCAGCATTTT. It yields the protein CASSLEGVALNQPQHF.

The CDR3, as DNA: TGTGCCAGCAGTGTAATCCGTGACAATGAGCAGTTCTTC. Residues: CASSVIRDNEQFF. The chain combines TRBV2 with TRBJ2-1; D not resolved. Looked up from germline, CDR1 is SNHLY and CDR2 is FYNNEI. The V and J ends lost 4 bases and 5 bases respectively, with 9 bases between them. This CDR3 is 13 amino acids long.

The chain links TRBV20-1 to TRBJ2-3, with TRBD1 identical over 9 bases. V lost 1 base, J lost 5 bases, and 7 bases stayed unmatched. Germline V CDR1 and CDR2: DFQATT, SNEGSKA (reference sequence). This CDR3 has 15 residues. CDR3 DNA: TGCAGTGCTAGAGGTTGGACAGGGGCGGGAGATACGCAGTATTTT. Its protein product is CSARGWTGAGDTQYF.